These 6 T cell receptor beta chains were all obtained from the same sample, sequenced in a study of shared clonotypes between healthy human individuals (dated by TCRdb to 2019 to 2021). Libraries were prepared through the immunoSEQ multiplex PCR assay. This is the immuneACCESS table as TCRdb keeps it, with only in-frame sequences that have V and J called. A part of the clones is gone; compared with another copy, unresolved V genes explain less than half, and the rest is unexplained. Here the sample has millions of clones; approximately 95% occur a single time. The ten largest make up more than 0.1% of the sample. Sequenced input: naive CD4+ T cells sorted from blood. What this sample's cell subset or site label stands for: CD45RA+ positively selected. The receptors derive from a man aged 18 to 30 in good health.

The rearrangement uses TRBV11-2 and TRBJ1-4, with 10 nucleotides matching TRBD1. The junction had 9 bases not matched to a gene; V was cut back by 1 base and J by 7 bases. CDR1 is SGHAT and CDR2 is FQNNGV in the germline V gene. The CDR3 spans 17 residues. The CDR3 DNA follows: TGTGCCAGCAGCTTAGGGACAGGGGGATACGACGGTGAAAAACTGTTTTTT. Translating gives CASSLGTGGYDGEKLFF.

The chain employs TRBV7-2 and TRBJ2-1, with TRBD1 matching 9 bases. Per the germline V gene, CDR1 is SGHTA and CDR2 is FQGNSA. V lost 0 bases and J lost 3; bases outside the gene matches: 9. This CDR3 has 18 amino acids. The CDR3 DNA sequence: TGTGCCAGCAGCTTAGCTCTGGGACAGGGTGCCAACTACAATGAGCAGTTCTTC. Translation gives CASSLALGQGANYNEQFF.

This clone was observed a single time. The J gene is TRBJ2-1, the V gene TRBV19; 7 bases map to TRBD1. Trimming at V came to 8 bases and at J to 6 bases, leaving 7 bases not matched to a gene. CDR3 length: 13 residues. Germline V CDR1 and CDR2: LNHDA, SQIVND (reference sequence). The CDR3 sequence is CASQAWTGNEQFF. The DNA for the CDR3 is TGTGCCAGTCAAGCCTGGACAGGCAATGAGCAGTTCTTC.

The chain carries TRBV19 and TRBJ1-5; D gene unclear. The germline V gene encodes CDR1 LNHDA and CDR2 SQIVND (reference sequence). This CDR3 has 13 amino acids. With 10 bases removed from V and 0 bases from J, the gap between germline ends came to 10 bases. CDR3 region: CATARDSNQPQHF. Written as DNA, the CDR3 is TGTGCCACTGCGAGGGATAGCAATCAGCCCCAGCATTTT.

Written as DNA, the CDR3 is TGTGCCAGCAGCGTAGACGCGACCACTGATAGCACAGATACGCAGTATTTT. Amino acids: CASSVDATTDSTDTQYF. The chain carries TRBV9 and TRBJ2-3; D uncertain. Germline assignment: CDR1 SGDLS and CDR2 YYNGEE. The CDR3 has 17 residues. V dropped 0 bases and J dropped 0 bases, with 14 bases sitting between them.

The chain recombines TRBV4-3 with TRBJ1-3; D is unclear. The length of the CDR3 is 17 residues. With 0 bases removed from V and 4 bases from J, the gap between germline ends came to 16 bases. The germline gives CDR1 LGHNA, CDR2 YSLEER. The CDR3 sequence is CASSQDHDARAGNTIYF. The DNA of the CDR3 is TGCGCCAGCAGCCAAGATCACGACGCTCGGGCGGGAAACACCATATATTTT.